This T cell receptor (beta chain) is from a study of T cells after posttransplantation cyclophosphamide (dated by TCRdb to the mid-2010s). Some background on the complete study: Using TRB sequencing, the study followed how the T cell repertoire rebuilt after myeloablative bone marrow transplantation with posttransplantation cyclophosphamide given as GVHD prophylaxis. Samples from some 40 PTCy-treated patients, along with samples from 15 to 20 of their related bone marrow donors, underwent antigen receptor sequencing. Blood from all 35 or so PTCy patients who had 1-year posttransplant specimens underwent TRB sequencing. In 3 patients, up to 3 additional blood samples taken between 2 and 5.2 years after transplant also underwent TRB sequencing, as did pretransplant blood from a handful of patients. TRA and TRB clonality were tightly correlated in 9 samples, so subsequent TCR analyses focused on TRB only. Public TRB sequences were compared against a database of over 3,600 sequences linked to responses to pathogens, tumor antigens, self-antigens and alloantigens.

Findings and caveats that apply to the study as a whole: Across under 50 patients, recipient CMV seropositivity and CMV reactivation were highly associated with TRB clonality; PTCy diversity was similar to CNI/methotrexate controls. The TRB repertoires of T cells infiltrating skin or GI tract showed only limited overlap with the TRB repertoires of T cells in blood. Donor-recipient similarity was low at 1-2 months but increased during the first year, and donor CD8+ memory clones often dominated later blood repertoires.

A word on this clone: What antigen it recognizes has not been identified. No base qualities exist here, and no much larger clone lies one base off it.

Peripheral blood samples were provided by related bone marrow donors on the day of marrow donation. Peripheral blood and bone marrow mononuclear cells were isolated by Ficoll-Hypaque density centrifugation and were cryopreserved. Sorting of CD4+ and CD8+ T cells, including naive and memory subsets, was performed by FACS on a FACSAria II. Genomic DNA was the input for TRB sequencing, which was run either with the immunoSEQ assay at survey resolution or with the hsTCRB kit. The study's own analysis went as follows. The immunoSEQ software was used for initial read processing, and the LymphoSeq R package was used for repertoire analyses. For each TRB dataset, clonality was calculated as 1 minus normalized Shannon entropy, and the Gini coefficient was computed as well. Phenotypes of unsorted samples were inferred by mapping TRB sequences from sorted subsets of the recipient or donor onto the same recipient's unsorted samples. The immuneACCESS repertoire file appears here via TCRdb, limited to in-frame rearrangements. These files lack a portion of the clones; in checked studies, under half of the deficit traces to unresolved V genes, and the cause of the others is not known. V and J calls and clone size come straight from that table; D and trimming were deduced from the DNA. Present in this sample are around 6,000 clones, 98% of which were seen just once. The top ten constitute about 0.85% of the sample.

V is trimmed back by 2 bases and J by 0 bases, and the junction contains 8 bases that no gene match accounts for. The CDR3 runs 17 residues from the cysteine to the phenylalanine. Just CDR3 DNA is preserved here, 51 bases in frame from base 1. Based on the germline V gene, the CDR1 and CDR2 sequences are LGHNA and YNFKEQ. The receptor comes from a man aged 35 to 55 in good health, CMV-negative, and a related stem cell transplant donor. The sequencing sample was made of memory CD4+ T cells sorted from PBMCs. The rearrangement combines TRBV4-2 with TRBJ2-3; TRBD2 agrees with 7 junctional bases. The sequence in DNA is TGTGCCAGCAGCCAACCCAACGCAGCGGGGAGCACAGATACGCAGTATTTT. Its translation reads: CASSQPNAAGSTDTQYF.